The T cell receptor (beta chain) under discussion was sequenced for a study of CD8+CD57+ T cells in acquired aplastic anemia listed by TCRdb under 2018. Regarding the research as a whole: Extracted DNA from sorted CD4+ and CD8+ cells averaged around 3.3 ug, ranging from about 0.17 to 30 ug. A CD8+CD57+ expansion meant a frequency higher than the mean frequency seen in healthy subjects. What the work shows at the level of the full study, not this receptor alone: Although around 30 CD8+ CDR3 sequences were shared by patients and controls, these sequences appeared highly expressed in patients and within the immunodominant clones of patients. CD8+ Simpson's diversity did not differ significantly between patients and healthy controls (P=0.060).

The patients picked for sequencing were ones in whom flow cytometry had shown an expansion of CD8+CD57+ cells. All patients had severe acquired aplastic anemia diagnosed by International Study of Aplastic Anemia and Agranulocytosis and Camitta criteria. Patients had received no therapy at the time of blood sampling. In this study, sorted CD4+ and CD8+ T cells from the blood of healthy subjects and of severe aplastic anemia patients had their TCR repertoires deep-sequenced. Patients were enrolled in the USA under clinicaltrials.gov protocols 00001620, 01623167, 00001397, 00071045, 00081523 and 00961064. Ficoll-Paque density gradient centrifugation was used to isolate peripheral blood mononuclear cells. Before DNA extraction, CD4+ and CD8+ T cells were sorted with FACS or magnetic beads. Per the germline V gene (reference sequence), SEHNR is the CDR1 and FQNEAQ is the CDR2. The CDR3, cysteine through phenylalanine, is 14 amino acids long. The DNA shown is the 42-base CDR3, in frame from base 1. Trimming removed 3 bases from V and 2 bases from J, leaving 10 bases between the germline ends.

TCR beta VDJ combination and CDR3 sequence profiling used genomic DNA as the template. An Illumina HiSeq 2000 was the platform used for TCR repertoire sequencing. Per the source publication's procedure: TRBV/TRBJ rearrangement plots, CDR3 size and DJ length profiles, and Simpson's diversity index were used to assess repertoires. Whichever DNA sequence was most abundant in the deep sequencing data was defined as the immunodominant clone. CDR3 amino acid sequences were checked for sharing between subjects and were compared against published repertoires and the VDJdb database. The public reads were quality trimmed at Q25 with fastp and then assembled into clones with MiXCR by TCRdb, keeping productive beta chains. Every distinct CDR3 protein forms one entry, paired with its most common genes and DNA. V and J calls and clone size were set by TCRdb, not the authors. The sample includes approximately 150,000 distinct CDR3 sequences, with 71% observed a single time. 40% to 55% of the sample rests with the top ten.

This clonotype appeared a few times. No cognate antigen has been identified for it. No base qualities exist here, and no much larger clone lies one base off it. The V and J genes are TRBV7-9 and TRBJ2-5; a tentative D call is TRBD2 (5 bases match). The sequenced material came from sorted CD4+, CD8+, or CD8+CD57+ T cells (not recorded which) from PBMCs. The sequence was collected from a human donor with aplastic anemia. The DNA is TGTGCCAGCAGCTTCCCGGGGAGACAAGAGACCCAGTACTTC. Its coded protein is CASSFPGRQETQYF.